This T cell receptor (beta chain) is from a study of T cell changes during pregnancy in multiple sclerosis. Clones were sequenced by immunoSEQ multiplex PCR, and TCRdb holds only the in-frame ones, with some missing. The repertoire holds 80,000 or so clones, with 90% to 95% as singletons. The germline V and J ends were trimmed by 5 bases and 0 bases, with 14 bases remaining between them. The CDR3 loop spans 16 amino acids. Germline V CDR1 and CDR2: SGHAT, FQNNGV. V usage is TRBV11-2 and J usage is TRBJ2-1; D possibly corresponds to TRBD1 (6 bases). The sample was peripheral blood, taken in the second trimester of pregnancy. This TCR came from a female donor in good health, enrolled as a control in a pregnancy study. CDR3 in amino acids: CASSPRGTLSYNEQFF. In DNA form, the CDR3 reads TGTGCCAGCAGCCCCAGGGGCACCCTCTCCTACAATGAGCAGTTCTTC.